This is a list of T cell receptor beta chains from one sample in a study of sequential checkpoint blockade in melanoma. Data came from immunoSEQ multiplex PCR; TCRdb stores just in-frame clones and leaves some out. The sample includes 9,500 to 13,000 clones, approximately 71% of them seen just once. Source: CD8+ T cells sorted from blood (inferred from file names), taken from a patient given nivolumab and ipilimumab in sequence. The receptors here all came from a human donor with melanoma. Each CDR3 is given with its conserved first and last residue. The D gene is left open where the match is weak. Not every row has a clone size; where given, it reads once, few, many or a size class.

CASSLRRGNNEQFF,TGCGCCAGCAGCCTACGACGGGGAAACAATGAGCAGTTCTTC,NA,TRBJ2-1,NA,TRBV4-1
CASSFSGVGYGYTF,TGTGCCAGCAGTTTTTCAGGGGTGGGTTATGGCTACACCTTC,NA,TRBJ1-2,NA,TRBV6-5
CASSPTSGEVNEQFF,TGTGCCAGCAGCCCGACTAGCGGGGAAGTCAATGAGCAGTTCTTC,once,TRBJ2-1,TRBD2,TRBV7-9
CASSRTGGYEKLFF,TGTGCCAGCAGCCGAACAGGGGGGTATGAAAAACTGTTTTTT,NA,TRBJ1-4,TRBD1,TRBV14
CASSMGTRLEQYF,TGCGCCAGCAGCATGGGGACAAGGCTCGAGCAGTACTTC,NA,TRBJ2-7,NA,TRBV4-3
CASSQGGLPSEQFF,TGCGCCAGCAGCCAAGGAGGACTACCAAGCGAGCAGTTCTTC,NA,TRBJ2-1,NA,TRBV4-3
CASSLGETQYF,TGTGCCAGCAGTCTCGGGGAGACCCAGTACTTC,few,TRBJ2-5,NA,TRBV27
CASSQDRLRETQYF,TGCGCCAGCAGCCAAGACAGATTGAGGGAGACCCAGTACTTC,NA,TRBJ2-5,NA,TRBV4-3
CASSLAGAYEQYF,TGTGCCAGCAGCTTAGCAGGGGCCTACGAGCAGTACTTC,NA,TRBJ2-7,NA,TRBV7-6
CASSFGGGKQETQYF,TGTGCCAGCAGCTTCGGCGGGGGGAAGCAAGAGACCCAGTACTTC,NA,TRBJ2-5,TRBD2,TRBV11-2
CASRVQGGNTEAFF,TGTGCCAGCAGGGTACAGGGGGGGAACACTGAAGCTTTCTTT,NA,TRBJ1-1,TRBD1,TRBV6-5
CASSQQGMSNEQFF,TGCGCCAGCAGCCAACAGGGGATGAGCAATGAGCAGTTCTTC,NA,TRBJ2-1,NA,TRBV4-1
CASSPQGTDYYEQYF,TGTGCCAGCAGCCCCCAGGGGACAGACTACTACGAGCAGTACTTC,few,TRBJ2-7,TRBD1,TRBV11-3
CASSYLGLNYEQYF,TGTGCCAGCAGTTACCTCGGACTCAACTACGAGCAGTACTTC,NA,TRBJ2-7,NA,TRBV6-5
CASSQTSGTSYEQYF,TGTGCCAGCAGCCAAACTAGCGGGACCTCCTACGAGCAGTACTTC,NA,TRBJ2-7,TRBD2,TRBV4-2
CASSSNRDWPNTGELFF,TGTGCCAGCAGCTCAAACCGGGACTGGCCAAACACCGGGGAGCTGTTTTTT,NA,TRBJ2-2,NA,TRBV13
CSVKDREGTEAFF,TGCAGCGTTAAGGACAGGGAGGGCACTGAAGCTTTCTTT,NA,TRBJ1-1,TRBD1,TRBV29-1
CASSYRAGGYEQYF,TGTGCCAGCAGTTACAGGGCAGGGGGATACGAGCAGTACTTC,NA,TRBJ2-7,TRBD1,TRBV6-5
CASSVGTSGNYEQYF,TGTGCCAGCAGCGTCGGGACTAGCGGAAACTACGAGCAGTACTTC,NA,TRBJ2-7,TRBD2,TRBV13
CASSLARGPGVSEAFF,TGCGCCAGCAGCTTGGCGCGGGGGCCGGGAGTAAGTGAAGCTTTCTTT,NA,TRBJ1-1,NA,TRBV5-1
CASSQGVGVAGVEDTQYF,TGTGCCAGCAGCCAAGGGGTGGGAGTAGCGGGAGTGGAAGATACGCAGTATTTT,NA,TRBJ2-3,TRBD2,TRBV4-2
CASKGGWGYGYAF,TGTGCCAGTAAAGGGGGTTGGGGCTATGGCTACGCCTTC,NA,TRBJ1-2,NA,TRBV2
CASSLRDSGFSATNEKLFF,TGTGCCAGCTCCCTCCGGGACAGCGGTTTTTCTGCAACTAATGAAAAACTGTTTTTT,NA,TRBJ1-4,TRBD1,TRBV18
CATSSPGTGNEQFF,TGTGCCACCAGCTCCCCCGGGACAGGCAATGAGCAGTTCTTC,NA,TRBJ2-1,TRBD1,TRBV15
CASSPGPGGEQFF,TGTGCCAGCAGCCCCGGCCCGGGGGGTGAGCAGTTCTTC,NA,TRBJ2-1,TRBD2,TRBV7-9
CASSLTGGRETQYF,TGTGCCAGCAGCTTAACAGGGGGCCGCGAGACCCAGTACTTC,NA,TRBJ2-5,TRBD1,TRBV7-7
CASSHHRGNYGYTF,TGTGCCAGCAGTCACCACAGGGGGAACTATGGCTACACCTTC,once,TRBJ1-2,TRBD1,TRBV27
CASSPGEQVADTQYF,TGTGCCAGCAGTCCGGGGGAGCAGGTCGCAGATACGCAGTATTTT,NA,TRBJ2-3,NA,TRBV6-6
CASSLVALGGNSPLHF,TGCGCCAGCAGCTTGGTAGCCTTGGGGGGGAATTCACCCCTCCACTTT,NA,TRBJ1-6,NA,TRBV5-1
CASRDGQSYEQYF,TGTGCCAGTAGAGACGGACAGTCCTACGAGCAGTACTTC,few,TRBJ2-7,NA,TRBV19
CASSLAGGVNEQYF,TGTGCCAGCAGTTTGGCGGGAGGGGTAAACGAGCAGTACTTC,few,TRBJ2-7,TRBD2,TRBV28
CASSQATGGTYNEQFF,TGCGCCAGCAGCCAAGCTACGGGGGGAACCTACAATGAGCAGTTCTTC,NA,TRBJ2-1,TRBD2,TRBV5-8
CASMGAQGGYEQYF,TGTGCCAGCATGGGGGCCCAGGGGGGCTACGAGCAGTACTTC,medium-sized,TRBJ2-7,NA,TRBV27
CASSQGGHQAFF,TGTGCCAGCAGCCAAGGGGGCCATCAGGCTTTCTTT,NA,TRBJ1-1,NA,TRBV14
CAISVGGNEQFF,TGTGCCATCAGTGTCGGGGGAAATGAGCAGTTCTTC,NA,TRBJ2-1,NA,TRBV10-3
CASSSSGGLRGETQYF,TGTGCCAGCAGCTCCTCAGGGGGGTTGCGTGGAGAGACCCAGTACTTC,NA,TRBJ2-5,NA,TRBV7-2
CASSDIQGVDTQYF,TGTGCCAGTAGTGACATACAGGGAGTAGATACGCAGTATTTT,NA,TRBJ2-3,NA,TRBV19